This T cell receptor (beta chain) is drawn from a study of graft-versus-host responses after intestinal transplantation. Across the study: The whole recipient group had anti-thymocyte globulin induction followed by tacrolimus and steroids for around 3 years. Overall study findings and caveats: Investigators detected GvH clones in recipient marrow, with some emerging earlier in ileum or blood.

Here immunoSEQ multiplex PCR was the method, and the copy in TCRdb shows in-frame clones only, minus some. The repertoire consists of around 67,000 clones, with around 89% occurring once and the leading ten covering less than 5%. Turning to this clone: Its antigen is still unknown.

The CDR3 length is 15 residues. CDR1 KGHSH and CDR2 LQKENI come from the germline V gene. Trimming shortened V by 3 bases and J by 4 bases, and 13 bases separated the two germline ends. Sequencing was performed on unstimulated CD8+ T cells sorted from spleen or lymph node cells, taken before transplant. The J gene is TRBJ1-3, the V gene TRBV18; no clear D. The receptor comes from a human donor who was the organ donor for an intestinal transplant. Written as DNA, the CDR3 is TGTGCCAGCTCACCGTCTGGAGGTTCCGGAAACACCATATATTTT. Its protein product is CASSPSGGSGNTIYF.